Sequencing of this T cell receptor beta chain was carried out in a study of blood T cell repertoires in COVID-19. Study summary: The origin of the acute and convalescent COVID-19 samples was the United States, Italy and Spain.

There are 17 residues in the CDR3. Germline CDR1 is SGHNT and CDR2 is YENEEA. The V gene lost 4 bases and the J gene lost 7 bases, with 23 bases spanning the gap. Per the study methods: Amplified reference gene primers provided the basis for estimating nucleated cell counts. Sequencing was performed with immunoSEQ multiplex PCR; in TCRdb, only in-frame clones are kept and a portion is missing. Clone size and the V and J calls come from that table; the DNA yielded D and trimming. The sample yields about 190,000 clones, about 83% seen once. The Seattle patients, enrolled during active infection, were followed longitudinally.

This TCR came from a woman in her 70s with COVID-19, enrolled during active disease. This rearrangement joins TRBV11-3 to TRBJ2-1; D perhaps matches TRBD2 (6 bases). Sequences were obtained from peripheral blood. CDR3 nucleotides: TGTGCCAGCAGCTCCCGGGCTAGCGAGGTACAAGTTAATGAGCAGTTCTTC. Its translation is CASSSRASEVQVNEQFF. Complete variable domain (other parts from reference TRBV11-3 and TRBJ2-1): EAGVVQSPRYKIIEKKQPVAFWCNPISGHNTLYWYLQNLGQGPELLIRYENEEAVDDSQLPKDRFSAERLKGVDSTLKIQPAELGDSAVYLCASSSRASEVQVNEQFFGPGTRLTVL.